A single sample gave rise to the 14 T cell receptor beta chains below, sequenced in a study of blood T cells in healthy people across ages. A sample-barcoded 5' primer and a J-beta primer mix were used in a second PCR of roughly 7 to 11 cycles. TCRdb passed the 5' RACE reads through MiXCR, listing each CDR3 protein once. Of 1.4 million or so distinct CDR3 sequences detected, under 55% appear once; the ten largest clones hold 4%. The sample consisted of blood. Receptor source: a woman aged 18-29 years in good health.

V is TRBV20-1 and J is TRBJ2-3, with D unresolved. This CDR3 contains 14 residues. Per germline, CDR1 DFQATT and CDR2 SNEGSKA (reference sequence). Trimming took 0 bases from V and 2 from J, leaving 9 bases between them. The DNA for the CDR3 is TGCAGTGCTAGAGAGTGGCTACACACAGATACGCAGTATTTT. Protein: CSAREWLHTDTQYF.

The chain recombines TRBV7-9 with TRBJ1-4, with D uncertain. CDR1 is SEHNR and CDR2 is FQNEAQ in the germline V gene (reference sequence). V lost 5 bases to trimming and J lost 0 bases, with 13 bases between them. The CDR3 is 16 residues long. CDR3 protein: CASSPGTTTTNEKLFF. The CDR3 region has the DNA TGTGCCAGCAGCCCCGGAACGACAACAACTAATGAAAAACTGTTTTTT. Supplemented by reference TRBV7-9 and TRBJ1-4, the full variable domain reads DTGVSQNPRHKITKRGQNVTFRCDPISEHNRLYWYRQTLGQGPEFLTYFQNEAQLEKSRLLSDRFSAERPKGSFSTLEIQRTEQGDSAMYLCASSPGTTTTNEKLFFGSGTQLSVL.

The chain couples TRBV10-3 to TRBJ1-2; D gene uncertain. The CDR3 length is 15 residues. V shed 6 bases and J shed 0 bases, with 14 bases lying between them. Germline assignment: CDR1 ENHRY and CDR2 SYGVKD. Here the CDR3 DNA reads TGTGCCATCAGCCCCAGTGGGCAGGCTAACTATGGCTACACCTTC. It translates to CAISPSGQANYGYTF.

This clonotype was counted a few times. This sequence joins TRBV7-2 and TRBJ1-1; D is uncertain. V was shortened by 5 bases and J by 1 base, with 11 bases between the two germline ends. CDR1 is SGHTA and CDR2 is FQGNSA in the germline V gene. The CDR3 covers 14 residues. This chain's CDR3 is CASSRQRGNTEAFF. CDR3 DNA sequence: TGTGCCAGCAGCAGACAACGGGGGAACACTGAAGCTTTCTTT.

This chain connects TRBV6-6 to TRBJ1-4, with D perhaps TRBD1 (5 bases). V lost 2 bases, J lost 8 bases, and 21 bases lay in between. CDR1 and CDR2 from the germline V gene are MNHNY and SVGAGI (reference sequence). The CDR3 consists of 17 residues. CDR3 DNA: TGTGCCAGCAGTTACACCCAGGGACTCCTGAAGAGGGAAAAACTGTTTTTT. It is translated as CASSYTQGLLKREKLFF.

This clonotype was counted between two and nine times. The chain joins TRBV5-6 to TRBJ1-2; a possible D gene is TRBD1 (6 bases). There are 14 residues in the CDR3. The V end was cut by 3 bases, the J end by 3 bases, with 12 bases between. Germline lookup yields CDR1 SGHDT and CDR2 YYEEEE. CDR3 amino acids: CASSSQGFDYGYTF. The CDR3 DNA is TGTGCCAGCAGCTCGCAGGGGTTCGACTATGGCTACACCTTC.

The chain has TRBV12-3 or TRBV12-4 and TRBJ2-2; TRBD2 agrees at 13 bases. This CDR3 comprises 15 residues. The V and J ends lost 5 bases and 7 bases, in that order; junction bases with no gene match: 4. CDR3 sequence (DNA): TGTGCCAGCAGTCCAGGGACTAGCGGGGTCGGGGAGCTGTTTTTT. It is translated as CASSPGTSGVGELFF.

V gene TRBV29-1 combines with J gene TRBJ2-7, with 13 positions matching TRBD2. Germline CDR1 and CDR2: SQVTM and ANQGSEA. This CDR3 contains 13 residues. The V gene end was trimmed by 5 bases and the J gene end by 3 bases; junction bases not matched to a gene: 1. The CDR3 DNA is TGCAGCGTTAGGACTAGCGGGGGCTACGAGCAGTACTTC. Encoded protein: CSVRTSGGYEQYF.

The CDR3, as DNA: TGTGCCAGCAGTTACTACCCGGACGGTGAGCAGTTCTTC. It codes for CASSYYPDGEQFF. The chain combines TRBV6-2 or TRBV6-3 with TRBJ2-1; D not certain. Germline V gene lookup returns CDR1 MNHEY and CDR2 SVGEGT. CDR3 length: 13 amino acids. Trimming removed 1 base from V and 9 bases from J, with 10 bases in between.

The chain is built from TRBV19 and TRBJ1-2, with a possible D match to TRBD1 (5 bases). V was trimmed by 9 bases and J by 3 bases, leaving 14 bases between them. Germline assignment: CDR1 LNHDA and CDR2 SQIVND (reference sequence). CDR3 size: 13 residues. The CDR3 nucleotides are TGTGCCAGCATCTCGCGGGGGGACTATGGCTACACCTTC. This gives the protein CASISRGDYGYTF.

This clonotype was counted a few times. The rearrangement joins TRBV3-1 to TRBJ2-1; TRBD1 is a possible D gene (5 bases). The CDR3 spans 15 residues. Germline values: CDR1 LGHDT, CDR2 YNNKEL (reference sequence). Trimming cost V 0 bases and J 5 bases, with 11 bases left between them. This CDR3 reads CASSQDRWGHNEQFF. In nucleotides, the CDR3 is TGTGCCAGCAGCCAAGATCGGTGGGGCCACAATGAGCAGTTCTTC.

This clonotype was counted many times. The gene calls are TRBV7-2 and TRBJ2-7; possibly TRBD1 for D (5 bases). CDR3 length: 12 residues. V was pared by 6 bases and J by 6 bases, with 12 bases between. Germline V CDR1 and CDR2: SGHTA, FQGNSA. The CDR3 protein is CASSFQGGEQYF. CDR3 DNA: TGTGCCAGCAGTTTTCAGGGCGGCGAGCAGTACTTC.

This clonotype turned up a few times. The chain's CDR3 is CASSFAGVYNEQFF. The CDR3 DNA reads TGTGCCAGCAGTTTCGCGGGAGTATACAATGAGCAGTTCTTC. The chain couples TRBV27 to TRBJ2-1, with TRBD2 identical over 7 bases. Germline loops: CDR1 MNHEY, CDR2 SMNVEV (reference sequence). The CDR3 covers 14 residues. V shed 3 bases, J shed 4 bases, and the junction held 3 bases outside the gene matches.

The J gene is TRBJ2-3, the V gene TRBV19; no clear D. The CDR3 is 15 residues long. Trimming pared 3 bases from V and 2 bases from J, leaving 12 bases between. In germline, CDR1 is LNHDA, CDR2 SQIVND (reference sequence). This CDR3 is CASSILYGTTDTQYF. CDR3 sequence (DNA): TGTGCCAGTAGTATCCTCTATGGCACCACAGATACGCAGTATTTT.